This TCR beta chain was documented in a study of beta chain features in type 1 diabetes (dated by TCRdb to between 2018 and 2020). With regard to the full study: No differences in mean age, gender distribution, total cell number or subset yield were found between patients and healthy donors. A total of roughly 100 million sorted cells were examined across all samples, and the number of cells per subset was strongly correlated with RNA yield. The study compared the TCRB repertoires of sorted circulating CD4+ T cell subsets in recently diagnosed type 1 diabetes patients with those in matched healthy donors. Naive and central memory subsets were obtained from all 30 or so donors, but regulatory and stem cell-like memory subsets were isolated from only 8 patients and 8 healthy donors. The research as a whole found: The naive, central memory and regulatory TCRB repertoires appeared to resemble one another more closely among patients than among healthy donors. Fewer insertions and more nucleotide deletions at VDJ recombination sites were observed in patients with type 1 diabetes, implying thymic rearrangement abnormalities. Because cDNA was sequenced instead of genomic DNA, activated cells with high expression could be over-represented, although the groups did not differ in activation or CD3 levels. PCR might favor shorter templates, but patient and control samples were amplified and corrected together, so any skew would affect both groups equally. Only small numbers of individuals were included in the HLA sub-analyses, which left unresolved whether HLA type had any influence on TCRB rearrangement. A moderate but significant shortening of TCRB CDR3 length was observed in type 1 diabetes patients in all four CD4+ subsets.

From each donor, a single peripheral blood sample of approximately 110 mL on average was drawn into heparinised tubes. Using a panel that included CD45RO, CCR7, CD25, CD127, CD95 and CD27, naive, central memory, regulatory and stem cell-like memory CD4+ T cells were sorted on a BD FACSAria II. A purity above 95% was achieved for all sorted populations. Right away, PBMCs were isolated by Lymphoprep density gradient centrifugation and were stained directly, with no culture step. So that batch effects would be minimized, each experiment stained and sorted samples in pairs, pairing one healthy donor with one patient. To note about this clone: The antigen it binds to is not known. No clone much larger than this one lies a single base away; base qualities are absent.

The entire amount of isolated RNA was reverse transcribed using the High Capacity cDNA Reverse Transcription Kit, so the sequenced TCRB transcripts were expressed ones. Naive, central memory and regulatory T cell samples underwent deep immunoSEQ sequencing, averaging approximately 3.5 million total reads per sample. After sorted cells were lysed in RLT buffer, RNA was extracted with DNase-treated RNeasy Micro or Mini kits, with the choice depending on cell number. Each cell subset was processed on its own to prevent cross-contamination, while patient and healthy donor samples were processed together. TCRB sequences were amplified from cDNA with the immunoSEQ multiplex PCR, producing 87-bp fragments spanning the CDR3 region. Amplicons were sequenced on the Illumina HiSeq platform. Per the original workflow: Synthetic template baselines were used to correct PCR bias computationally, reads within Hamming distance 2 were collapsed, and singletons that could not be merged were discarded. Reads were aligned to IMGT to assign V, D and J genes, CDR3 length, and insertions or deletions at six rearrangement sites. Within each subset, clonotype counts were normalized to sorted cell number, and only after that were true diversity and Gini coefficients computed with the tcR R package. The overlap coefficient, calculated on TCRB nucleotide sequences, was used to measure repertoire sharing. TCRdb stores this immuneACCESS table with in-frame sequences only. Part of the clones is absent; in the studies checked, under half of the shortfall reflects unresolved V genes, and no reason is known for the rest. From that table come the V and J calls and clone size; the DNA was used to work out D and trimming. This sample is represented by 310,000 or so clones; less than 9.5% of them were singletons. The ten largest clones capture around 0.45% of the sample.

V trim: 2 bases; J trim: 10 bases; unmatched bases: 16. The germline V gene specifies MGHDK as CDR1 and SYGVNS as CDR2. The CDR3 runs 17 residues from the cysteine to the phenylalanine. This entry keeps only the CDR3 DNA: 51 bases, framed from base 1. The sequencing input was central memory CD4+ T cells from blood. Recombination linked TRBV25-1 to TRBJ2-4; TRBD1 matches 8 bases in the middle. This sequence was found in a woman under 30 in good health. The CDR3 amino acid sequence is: CASSEQGAHLLGEIQYF. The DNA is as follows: TGTGCCAGCAGTGAACAGGGGGCACACCTCCTGGGAGAGATTCAGTACTTC.